This T cell receptor beta chain was recovered during a study of CD8 T cells in Susac syndrome. The V and J ends lost 3 bases and 0 bases respectively, with 16 bases between them. Germline V gene data show CDR1 as MDHEN and CDR2 as SYDVKM. The CDR3 has 17 residues. With random hexamers, 0.5 to 1 ug RNA was reverse transcribed. With immunoSEQ multiplex PCR, TCR beta CDR3 was amplified across 54 Vbeta and 13 Jbeta. MiXCR, run by TCRdb on the immunoSEQ multiplex PCR reads, gives a single entry per CDR3 protein. The table shows hundreds of thousands of distinct CDR3 sequences, with roughly 85% occurring only once. Study-wide results and limits: The study admitted that it had a relatively small number of individuals in its TCR sequencing and HLA analysis.

A word on this clonotype: Its specificity is unknown.

The multiple sclerosis controls were treatment-naive patients, and their relapsing-remitting disease was stable or active. While CD8+ and CD4+ T cells were isolated negatively, TEMRA cells were enriched by FACS. The sequence was collected from a human donor with multiple sclerosis. Sequenced material: CD8+ T cells from PBMCs. V usage is TRBV28 and J usage is TRBJ2-3, with D hard to call. CDR3 in amino acids: CASSFGSAGSSTDTQYF. The CDR3, as DNA: TGTGCCAGCAGTTTCGGGTCGGCAGGATCTAGCACAGATACGCAGTATTTT.